Each of the 8 T cell receptor beta chains below was sequenced from the same sample in a study of blood T cell repertoires in COVID-19. Sequencing used immunoSEQ multiplex PCR; TCRdb keeps in-frame clones, though not all of them. The sample includes roughly 38,000 clones, around three quarters of them seen just once. The specimen was peripheral blood. These TCRs come from a man between 60 and 75 years old with active COVID-19.

This clone was counted a few times. The chain couples TRBV19 to TRBJ1-3; TRBD1 matches at 7 bases. V lost 5 bases and J lost 0; bases outside the gene matches: 13. The CDR3 loop spans 18 amino acids. Germline CDR1 reads LNHDA; CDR2 reads SQIVND (reference sequence). The CDR3 loop reads CASSSRDSLGPSGNTIYF. CDR3 in DNA: TGTGCCAGTAGTTCACGGGACAGTTTGGGCCCCTCTGGAAACACCATATATTTT.

J is TRBJ2-3 and V is TRBV5-6; TRBD2 matches at 10 bases. This CDR3 spans 16 amino acids. The trim removed 4 bases at V and 0 bases at J, leaving 5 bases unmatched. CDR1 is SGHDT, CDR2 YYEEEE, per germline. The CDR3 DNA reads as TGTGCCAGCAGCCCCACTAGCGGGGTTAGCACAGATACGCAGTATTTT. Residues: CASSPTSGVSTDTQYF.

The rearrangement joins TRBV7-8 to TRBJ1-2; D is uncertain. This CDR3 has 14 residues. Looked up from germline, CDR1 is SGHVS and CDR2 is FQNEAQ. The germline V and J ends were trimmed by 5 bases and 7 bases, with 17 bases remaining between them. DNA for the CDR3: TGTGCCAGCAGCCTCGGGGAGCTCATAGGTGGCTACACCTTC. Its protein product is CASSLGELIGGYTF. Variable domain in full (rest from reference TRBV7-8 and TRBJ1-2): GAGVSQSPRYKVAKRGQDVALRCDPISGHVSLFWYQQALGQGPEFLTYFQNEAQLDKSGLPSDRFFAERPEGSVSTLKIQRTQQEDSAVYLCASSLGELIGGYTFGSGTRLTVV.

The chain uses TRBV12-3 or TRBV12-4 and TRBJ2-5; 9 bases map to TRBD2. The trim removed 8 bases at V and 9 bases at J, leaving 10 bases unmatched. The CDR3 runs to 13 residues. The CDR3 protein is CASGKRLAEPQYF. In nucleotides, the CDR3 is TGTGCCAGCGGCAAGCGACTAGCGGAACCCCAGTACTTC.

This sequence joins TRBV28 and TRBJ1-4, with 7 bases matching TRBD1. The germline CDR1 and CDR2 sequences are MDHEN and SYDVKM. This CDR3 has 17 residues. The junction had 17 bases not matched to a gene; V was cut back by 7 bases and J by 6 bases. The CDR3 here is CASTPGGHTGEDEKLFF. The DNA of the CDR3 is TGTGCCAGCACCCCTGGGGGGCACACAGGGGAGGATGAAAAACTGTTTTTT.

The rearrangement joins TRBV18 to TRBJ2-7; TRBD2 agrees at 8 bases. This CDR3 has 16 amino acids. V shed 4 bases, J shed 0 bases, and the junction held 8 bases outside the gene matches. Germline-derived CDR1 and CDR2 are KGHSH and LQKENI. CDR3 coding DNA: TGTGCCAGCTCACTATTTAGCGGGGAATTCTCCTACGAGCAGTACTTC. Translation: CASSLFSGEFSYEQYF.

The chain couples TRBV28 to TRBJ1-2; D is perhaps TRBD1 (6 bases). V lost 1 base, J lost 6 bases, and 21 bases lay in between. Germline V gene lookup returns CDR1 MDHEN and CDR2 SYDVKM. This CDR3 has 17 amino acids. Here the CDR3 reads CASSLSQGPFVINGYTF. In DNA form, the CDR3 reads TGTGCCAGCAGTTTATCCCAGGGGCCCTTCGTCATAAATGGCTACACCTTC.

V and J are TRBV29-1 and TRBJ1-1; D not certain. V was cut by 2 bases and J by 5 bases, with 12 bases left in between. This CDR3 has 13 amino acids. Germline values: CDR1 SQVTM, CDR2 ANQGSEA. CDR3 residues: CSVERVPGTEAFF. The CDR3 DNA reads TGCAGCGTTGAAAGGGTTCCGGGGACTGAAGCTTTCTTT.